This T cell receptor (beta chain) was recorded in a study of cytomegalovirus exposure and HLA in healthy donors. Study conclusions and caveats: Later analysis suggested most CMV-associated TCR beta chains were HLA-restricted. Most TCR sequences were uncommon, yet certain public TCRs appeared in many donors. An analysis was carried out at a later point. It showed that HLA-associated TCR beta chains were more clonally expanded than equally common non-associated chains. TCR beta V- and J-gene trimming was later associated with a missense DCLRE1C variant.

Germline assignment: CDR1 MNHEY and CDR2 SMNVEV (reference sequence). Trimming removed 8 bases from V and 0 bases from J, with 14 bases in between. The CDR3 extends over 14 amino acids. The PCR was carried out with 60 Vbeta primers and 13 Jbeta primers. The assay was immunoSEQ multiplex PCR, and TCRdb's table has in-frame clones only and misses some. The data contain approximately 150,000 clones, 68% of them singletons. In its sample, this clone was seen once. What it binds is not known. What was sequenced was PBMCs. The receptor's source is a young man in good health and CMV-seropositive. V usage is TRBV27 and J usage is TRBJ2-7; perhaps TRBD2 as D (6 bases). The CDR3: CASPRERHSYEQYF. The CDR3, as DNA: TGTGCCAGCCCCCGGGAGCGGCACTCCTACGAGCAGTACTTC.